The clone carrying this T cell receptor (beta chain) was seen only a few times. The sample originates from a study of T-cell reconstitution after alpha-beta-depleted transplantation in children. Germline V lookup: CDR1 SGHRS, CDR2 YFSETQ. Trimming took 0 bases from V and 7 from J, leaving 13 bases between them. This CDR3 comprises 14 residues. Preparing the TCRbeta library involved the use of unique molecular identifiers. TCRdb recomputed calls from the PCR reads with MiXCR, one row per CDR3 protein. The data show some 200,000 distinct CDR3 sequences, with more than 12% seen just once and around 13% held by the top ten.

This chain joins TRBV5-1 and TRBJ1-2, with D possibly matching TRBD1 (6 bases). The TCR sequence derives from a human donor who donated a stem cell graft to a child with acute lymphoblastic leukemia. Sample: PBMCs from the stem cell graft donor, taken from the stem cell graft. The CDR3 loop is CASSLERTESGYTF. Here the CDR3 DNA reads TGCGCCAGCAGCTTGGAAAGGACAGAATCTGGCTACACCTTC.